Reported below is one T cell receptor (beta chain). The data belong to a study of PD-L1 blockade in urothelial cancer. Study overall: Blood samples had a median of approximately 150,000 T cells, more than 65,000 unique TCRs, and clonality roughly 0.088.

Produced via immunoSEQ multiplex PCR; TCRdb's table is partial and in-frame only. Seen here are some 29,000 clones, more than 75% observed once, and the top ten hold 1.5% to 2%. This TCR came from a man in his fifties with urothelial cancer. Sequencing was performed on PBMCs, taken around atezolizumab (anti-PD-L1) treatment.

CDR3 in DNA: TGTGCCAGCAGTAAGACAGGGCTCAGCTATGGCTACACCTTC. Amino acid sequence: CASSKTGLSYGYTF. The chain links TRBV6-5 to TRBJ1-2; 7 bases fit TRBD1. V lost 5 bases to trimming and J lost 4 bases; unmatched junction nucleotides: 7. Germline-derived CDR1 and CDR2 are MNHEY and SVGAGI. The CDR3 extends over 14 amino acids.